This entry is about one T cell receptor (beta chain). Its antigen is still unknown. This specimen belongs to a study of vaccination and CD4 T cells after COVID-19. The CDR3 is 14 residues long. Between the trimmed V and J ends, which lost 3 bases and 0 bases, there was a span of 8 bases. The germline V gene encodes CDR1 SGHRS and CDR2 YFSETQ. Treatment indicated: approximately 10-day PBMC culture with coronavirus spike peptide pools or control peptides (ViraFEST assay). With the Oncomine TCR Beta short-read assay, DNA from cultured CD4+ T cells was sequenced. TCRdb called the PCR reads again in MiXCR, with one record for every CDR3 protein. Of about 15,000 distinct CDR3 sequences detected, 52% appear once; the ten largest clones hold approximately 7.7%.

The sequence was obtained from a human donor who had recovered from COVID-19. The chain has TRBV5-1 and TRBJ2-3, with D possibly being TRBD2 (5 bases). Sequencing used CD4+ T cells from blood, cultured in vitro. Here the CDR3 reads CASSSRTSTDTQYF. CDR3 bases: TGCGCCAGCAGCTCCCGGACTAGCACAGATACGCAGTATTTT.